Each of the 32 T cell receptor beta chains below was sequenced from the same sample in a study of blood T cell repertoires in COVID-19. This table comes from immunoSEQ multiplex PCR, and its TCRdb copy is limited to in-frame clones, with some not included. This table has more than 250,000 clones, 86% appearing once. Specimen: peripheral blood. The receptors originated from a woman in her forties or fifties with acute or convalescent COVID-19.

Details on this clone: Other nucleotide sequences from this sample produce the same CDR3. This chain uses TRBV28 with TRBJ1-1; the D is unclear. The V end lost 6 bases, the J end lost 2 bases, and 7 bases lay between the germline ends. The CDR3 consists of 12 residues. Germline V lookup: CDR1 MDHEN, CDR2 SYDVKM. For the CDR3, the DNA is TGTGCCAGCAGCTTACGTAACACTGAAGCTTTCTTT. As protein: CASSLRNTEAFF.

This clone was seen a single time. This chain links TRBV24-1 with TRBJ2-1; 13 positions agree with TRBD2. From germline, CDR1 is KGHDR and CDR2 SFDVKD. Trimming removed 0 bases from V and 0 bases from J; junction bases left unmatched: 7. There are 20 residues in the CDR3. CDR3 DNA sequence: TGTGCCACCAGTGATTTGCGCCCAACTAGCGGGAGGGCCTCCTACAATGAGCAGTTCTTC. Protein product: CATSDLRPTSGRASYNEQFF.

This chain joins TRBV11-2 and TRBJ1-2; 8 bases fit TRBD1. CDR3 length: 15 amino acids. The V gene end was trimmed by 1 base and the J gene end by 7 bases; junction bases not matched to a gene: 8. The germline CDR1 and CDR2 sequences are SGHAT and FQNNGV. The CDR3 region has the DNA TGTGCCAGCAGCTTAGTTGGCCAGGGGGCAAGTGGCTACACCTTC. Encoded protein: CASSLVGQGASGYTF.

The chain couples TRBV19 to TRBJ1-5; the D is unclear. This CDR3 is 14 amino acids long. V was cut by 4 bases and J by 1 base, with 8 bases left in between. Germline loops: CDR1 LNHDA, CDR2 SQIVND (reference sequence). DNA of the CDR3: TGTGCCAGTAGTACTCAGAGGAGCAATCAGCCCCAGCATTTT. Its translation is CASSTQRSNQPQHF.

V and J are TRBV5-1 and TRBJ2-5; weak D call: TRBD1 (6 bases). The CDR3 loop spans 14 amino acids. Looked up from germline, CDR1 is SGHRS and CDR2 is YFSETQ. Trimming shortened V by 0 bases and J by 2 bases, and 8 bases separated the two germline ends. The CDR3 DNA reads TGCGCCAGCAGCTTGGGAGACAGGCAAGAGACCCAGTACTTC. Encoded protein: CASSLGDRQETQYF.

Here the CDR3 DNA reads TGTGCCAGCAGTGCCCGGGGCGGGAGAATTGCTACGCAGTATTTT. Protein: CASSARGGRIATQYF. This sequence joins TRBV6-2 or TRBV6-3 and TRBJ2-3; TRBD2 matches 7 bases. CDR3 length: 15 amino acids. V lost 5 bases to trimming and J lost 8 bases; unmatched junction nucleotides: 13. CDR1 and CDR2 from the germline V gene are MNHEY and SVGEGT.

The chain links TRBV28 to TRBJ2-1; a possible D gene is TRBD2 (6 bases). Germline CDR1 reads MDHEN; CDR2 reads SYDVKM. V lost 7 bases, J lost 5 bases, and 9 bases lay in between. The CDR3 spans 12 residues. The CDR3 region is CASTGSDNEQFF. The DNA of the CDR3 is TGTGCCAGCACCGGGAGCGACAATGAGCAGTTCTTC.

The CDR3 sequence: CASIGLAGINEQFF. DNA for the CDR3: TGTGCCAGCATCGGCCTAGCGGGGATCAATGAGCAGTTCTTC. V gene TRBV27 combines with J gene TRBJ2-1, with 9 bases aligning to TRBD2. The CDR3 length is 14 residues. Germline lookup yields CDR1 MNHEY and CDR2 SMNVEV (reference sequence). The junction had 7 bases not matched to a gene; V was cut back by 7 bases and J by 6 bases.

The rearrangement joins TRBV7-9 to TRBJ2-7, with D perhaps TRBD1 (5 bases). V was pared by 7 bases and J by 4 bases, with 11 bases between. This CDR3 region has 12 residues. The germline V gene has CDR1 SEHNR and CDR2 FQNEAQ (reference sequence). The CDR3 region has the DNA TGTGCCAGCAATCAAGACAGTTACGAGCAGTACTTC. Protein sequence: CASNQDSYEQYF.

The chain uses TRBV7-9 and TRBJ1-1; possibly TRBD1 for D (5 bases). V was cut by 2 bases and J by 9 bases, with 10 bases left in between. Germline CDR1 SEHNR, CDR2 FQNEAQ (reference sequence). The length of the CDR3 is 12 residues. The CDR3 loop is CASSLHRTKAFF. The CDR3 bases are TGTGCCAGCAGCTTACACAGGACAAAAGCTTTCTTT. Combining the CDR3 with reference TRBV7-9 and TRBJ1-1 gives the whole variable domain DTGVSQNPRHKITKRGQNVTFRCDPISEHNRLYWYRQTLGQGPEFLTYFQNEAQLEKSRLLSDRFSAERPKGSFSTLEIQRTEQGDSAMYLCASSLHRTKAFFGQGTRLTVV.

This rearrangement joins TRBV3-1 (or the pseudogene TRBV3-2) to TRBJ1-3, with D possibly matching TRBD1 (6 bases). Germline CDR1 is LGHDT and CDR2 is YNNKEL (reference sequence). The germline V and J ends were trimmed by 4 bases and 0 bases, with 13 bases remaining between them. This CDR3 spans 16 amino acids. DNA of the CDR3: TGTGCCAGCAGCCTCTCTTGGACAGTCTCTGGAAACACCATATATTTT. This sequence encodes CASSLSWTVSGNTIYF.

The chain is built from TRBV7-2 and TRBJ1-5, with unresolved D. Germline-derived CDR1 and CDR2 are SGHTA and FQGNSA. The CDR3 is 13 residues long. V was pared by 1 base and J by 3 bases, with 4 bases between. CDR3 bases: TGTGCCAGCAGCTTAGGCGTCAATCAGCCCCAGCATTTT. Protein: CASSLGVNQPQHF.

The CDR3 is CASSSGTGPMNTEAFF. CDR3 in DNA: TGTGCCAGCAGCTCCGGGACAGGGCCAATGAACACTGAAGCTTTCTTT. The J gene is TRBJ1-1, the V gene TRBV5-4; 9 bases fit TRBD1. The CDR3 runs to 16 residues. Losses at the gene ends were 3 bases for V and 0 bases for J; bases not matched to a gene: 6. Germline V gene data show CDR1 as SGHNT and CDR2 as YYREEE (reference sequence).

This chain uses TRBV11-3 with TRBJ2-1, with TRBD2 matching over 8 bases. CDR1 and CDR2 from the germline V gene are SGHNT and YENEEA. This CDR3 region has 16 residues. Trimming took 1 base from V and 6 from J; bases not matched to a gene: 8. CDR3 bases: TGTGCCAGCAGCTTAGGTCCGGGAGGGCAGGGCAATGAGCAGTTCTTC. Its protein product is CASSLGPGGQGNEQFF.

V is TRBV24-1 and J is TRBJ2-3; 7 positions match TRBD2. Germline assignment: CDR1 KGHDR and CDR2 SFDVKD. V dropped 0 bases and J dropped 5; count of bases not matched to a gene: 10. The CDR3 has 17 amino acids. The CDR3 nucleotides are TGTGCCACCAGTGATTTGTCGGTCGGGGGGAGTGGAGATACGCAGTATTTT. Protein: CATSDLSVGGSGDTQYF.

The rearrangement uses TRBV5-5 and TRBJ1-5, with TRBD1 matching over 9 bases. Trimming removed 0 bases from V and 7 bases from J; junction bases left unmatched: 5. Germline V lookup: CDR1 SGHKS, CDR2 YYEKEE (reference sequence). CDR3 length equals 15 residues. DNA for the CDR3: TGTGCCAGCAGCTTGGCAGGACAGGGGAAACAGCCCCAGCATTTT. Protein sequence: CASSLAGQGKQPQHF.

The chain recombines TRBV2 with TRBJ1-6, with D uncertain. Trimming left V 0 bases short and J 18 bases short, with 15 bases between. The germline V gene has CDR1 SNHLY and CDR2 FYNNEI. The CDR3 is made up of 13 amino acids. CDR3 protein: CASSEAREGEAHF. As DNA, the CDR3 is TGTGCCAGCAGTGAAGCGAGGGAGGGAGAGGCCCACTTT.

The chain uses TRBV9 and TRBJ2-1; D is perhaps TRBD1 (5 bases). In germline, CDR1 is SGDLS, CDR2 YYNGEE. Trimming shortened V by 4 bases and J by 0 bases, and 17 bases separated the two germline ends. CDR3 size: 17 residues. The CDR3 region is CASSRRGQALSYNEQFF. The CDR3 coding sequence is TGTGCCAGCAGCCGAAGGGGCCAGGCCCTCTCCTACAATGAGCAGTTCTTC.

The chain is built from TRBV5-5 and TRBJ2-7, with 7 nucleotides matching TRBD2. CDR3 length equals 12 residues. With 7 bases clipped from V and 3 bases from J, the junction kept 4 bases outside the gene matches. Germline assignment: CDR1 SGHKS and CDR2 YYEKEE (reference sequence). In DNA, the CDR3 is TGTGCCAGCGGACTAGAAATCTACGAGCAGTACTTC. Its protein is CASGLEIYEQYF.

In DNA form, the CDR3 reads TGTGCCAGCAGCTTAGGGGGGCTTCCTAATGAAAAACTGTTTTTT. As protein: CASSLGGLPNEKLFF. The rearrangement joins TRBV11-2 to TRBJ1-4, with D perhaps TRBD1 (6 bases). This CDR3 spans 15 amino acids. Germline CDR1 reads SGHAT; CDR2 reads FQNNGV. Trimming cost V 1 base and J 3 bases, with 9 bases left between them.

V and J are TRBV19 and TRBJ2-1; 9 bases align to TRBD2. The CDR3 runs to 16 residues. Germline V CDR1 and CDR2: LNHDA, SQIVND (reference sequence). With V trimmed by 7 bases and J by 0 bases, 7 bases remained unmatched. In DNA, the CDR3 is TGTGCCAGTAAAACTAGCGGGTATAGCTCCTACAATGAGCAGTTCTTC. Amino acid sequence: CASKTSGYSSYNEQFF. Together with reference TRBV19 and TRBJ2-1, the CDR3 gives the full variable domain: DGGITQSPKYLFRKEGQNVTLSCEQNLNHDAMYWYRQDPGQGLRLIYYSQIVNDFQKGDIAEGYSVSREKKESFPLTVTSAQKNPTAFYLCASKTSGYSSYNEQFFGPGTRLTVL.

Comment on this clone: At one end, the junction sequence differs from germline, possibly due to a read error. V is TRBV7-7 and J is TRBJ2-5; 11 nucleotides line up with TRBD2. Germline lookup yields CDR1 SSHAT and CDR2 FNYEAQ (reference sequence). This CDR3 spans 14 amino acids. The chain's CDR3 is CASSSGLAGETQYF. The CDR3 DNA follows: TGTGCTAGCAGCTCCGGACTAGCGGGAGAGACCCAGTACTTC.

The chain couples TRBV2 to TRBJ2-7, with 8 bases that match TRBD1. The CDR3 is 15 residues long. V was clipped by 6 bases and J by 4 bases; unmatched bases: 11. Germline CDR1 and CDR2: SNHLY and FYNNEI. This CDR3 is CASRASTGGSYEQYF. The CDR3 DNA is TGTGCCAGCAGGGCCTCCACAGGGGGGAGTTACGAGCAGTACTTC.

J is TRBJ1-2 and V is TRBV3-1 (or the pseudogene TRBV3-2); D is unclear. V gave up 3 bases and J gave up 7 bases, with 6 bases separating them. The CDR3 totals 11 residues. CDR1 and CDR2 from the germline V gene are LGHDT and YNNKEL (reference sequence). CDR3 in amino acids: CASSHQAGYTF. The CDR3 nucleotides read TGTGCCAGCAGCCACCAGGCTGGCTACACCTTC.

This chain uses TRBV7-8 with TRBJ2-1; TRBD2 is a possible D gene (7 bases). Trimming shortened V by 5 bases and J by 4 bases, and 18 bases separated the two germline ends. CDR1 SGHVS and CDR2 FQNEAQ come from the germline V gene. The CDR3 is 16 residues long. CDR3 sequence: CASSVLRGAFYNEQFF. The CDR3 coding sequence is TGTGCCAGCAGCGTTCTCCGGGGGGCTTTTTACAATGAGCAGTTCTTC.

The chain carries TRBV5-1 and TRBJ1-6; D is uncertain. Trimming pared 4 bases from V and 9 bases from J, leaving 20 bases between. The germline CDR1 and CDR2 sequences are SGHRS and YFSETQ. The CDR3 runs 16 residues. In DNA form, the CDR3 reads TGCGCCAGCAGCCTGATGGGAGGGATGACCCCTTCACCCCTCCACTTT. Protein sequence: CASSLMGGMTPSPLHF.

This clone was seen a single time. The chain links TRBV12-5 to TRBJ2-7; 9 bases align to TRBD1. The junction had 14 bases not matched to a gene; V was cut back by 3 bases and J by 5 bases. The CDR3 has 17 residues. Per the germline V gene, CDR1 is LGHNT and CDR2 is FRNRAP. The DNA of the CDR3 is TGTGCTAGTGGTTTCGCCCCTAGGGGGACAGGGTTCCACGAGCAGTACTTC. This sequence encodes CASGFAPRGTGFHEQYF. The full variable domain, with the rest looked up from reference TRBV12-5 and TRBJ2-7, is DARVTQTPRHKVTEMGQEVTMRCQPILGHNTVFWYRQTMMQGLELLAYFRNRAPLDDSGMPKDRFSAEMPDATLATLKIQPSEPRDSAVYFCASGFAPRGTGFHEQYFGPGTRLTVT.

CDR3 DNA: TGTGCCAGCATTCGACTAGAGGGTCTGGGCACAGATACGCAGTATTTT. Protein product: CASIRLEGLGTDTQYF. V gene TRBV27 combines with J gene TRBJ2-3; possibly TRBD2 for D (6 bases). Germline assignment: CDR1 MNHEY and CDR2 SMNVEV (reference sequence). The CDR3 has 16 residues. The V end lost 7 bases, the J end lost 1 base, and 18 bases lay between the germline ends.

The chain is built from TRBV28 and TRBJ2-7, with a weak D call TRBD2 (6 bases). The CDR3 covers 14 residues. CDR1 is MDHEN and CDR2 is SYDVKM in the germline V gene. V was cut by 3 bases and J by 3 bases, with 12 bases left in between. This CDR3 reads CASSFGASDYEQYF. CDR3 bases: TGTGCCAGCAGTTTCGGGGCTAGCGACTACGAGCAGTACTTC.

The rearrangement uses TRBV6-2 or TRBV6-3 and TRBJ2-3; TRBD2 agrees at 11 bases. From germline, CDR1 is MNHEY and CDR2 SVGEGT. The CDR3 covers 18 residues. Trimming took 2 bases from V and 0 from J; bases not matched to a gene: 7. The CDR3 DNA reads as TGTGCCAGCAGTTACACCCAGGGACTAGCGGCTAGCACAGATACGCAGTATTTT. This translates into CASSYTQGLAASTDTQYF.

This clone was seen a single time. The CDR3 reads CASSRDRGGTDTQYF. CDR3 sequence (DNA): TGTGCCAGCAGTCGGGACAGGGGTGGCACAGATACGCAGTATTTT. This chain links TRBV27 with TRBJ2-3, with TRBD1 matching over 10 bases. Germline CDR1 and CDR2: MNHEY and SMNVEV (reference sequence). With V trimmed by 5 bases and J by 1 base, 3 bases remained unmatched. The CDR3 spans 15 residues.

The rearrangement joins TRBV28 to TRBJ2-7; possible D gene TRBD1, 6 bases. The CDR3 consists of 12 residues. V was clipped by 2 bases and J by 10 bases, with 12 bases between them. The germline V gene encodes CDR1 MDHEN and CDR2 SYDVKM. The CDR3 region has the DNA TGTGCCAGCAGTTTAGAGACAGGTGTTCAGTACTTC. Protein product: CASSLETGVQYF.